The 25 T cell receptor beta chains reported below all come from one sample, sequenced in a study of OX40 agonist ivuxolimab in advanced cancers. Generated by immunoSEQ multiplex PCR, the TCRdb table keeps only in-frame clones and is missing some. Of tens of thousands of clones detected, approximately 92% appear once; the ten largest clones hold about 13%. Sequenced here: CD4+ or CD8+ T cells sorted from blood, sampled in a trial of the OX40 agonist ivuxolimab. These TCRs come from an adult with an advanced solid tumor such as melanoma, head and neck, liver or kidney cancer.

The chain combines TRBV9 with TRBJ2-1, with TRBD2 matching over 14 bases. Looked up from germline, CDR1 is SGDLS and CDR2 is YYNGEE. The CDR3 consists of 17 residues. Trimming cost V 3 bases and J 10 bases; bases outside gene matches: 12. The CDR3 coding sequence is TGTGCCAGCAGCGGATCCGGGACTAGCGGGAGCTTCGGGGAGCAGTTCTTC. This codes for CASSGSGTSGSFGEQFF.

The chain has TRBV4-1 and TRBJ2-3; TRBD1 aligns across 10 bases. The CDR3 totals 16 residues. Trimming removed 4 bases from V and 5 bases from J; junction bases left unmatched: 9. Germline CDR1 and CDR2: MGHRA and YSYEKL. The CDR3 spells CASSPYDRGHRDTQYF. CDR3 nucleotide sequence: TGCGCCAGCAGCCCATACGACAGGGGGCACCGAGATACGCAGTATTTT.

This chain uses TRBV9 with TRBJ2-5; 9 bases are shared with TRBD1. The CDR3 is 17 amino acids. The V segment lost 0 bases and the J segment 2 bases; nucleotides outside the gene matches: 8. CDR1 and CDR2 from the germline V gene are SGDLS and YYNGEE. CDR3 loop: CASSVAPQGARQETQYF. The CDR3 DNA reads TGTGCCAGCAGCGTAGCACCACAGGGGGCTAGACAAGAGACCCAGTACTTC.

The chain uses TRBV27 and TRBJ2-5; D not resolved. Per the germline V gene, CDR1 is MNHEY and CDR2 is SMNVEV (reference sequence). V lost 3 bases to trimming and J lost 7 bases, with 6 bases between them. This CDR3 is 11 amino acids long. The chain's CDR3 is CASSLFGTQYF. The CDR3, as DNA: TGTGCCAGCAGTTTGTTTGGGACCCAGTACTTC.

The chain is built from TRBV6-1 and TRBJ2-2; the D gene is possibly TRBD1 (5 bases). Trimming shortened V by 8 bases and J by 1 base, and 8 bases separated the two germline ends. The CDR3 length is 13 residues. CDR1 and CDR2 (germline): MNHNS, SASEGT. The CDR3 DNA sequence: TGTGCCAGCGAACAGGTGAACACCGGGGAGCTGTTTTTT. Amino acid sequence: CASEQVNTGELFF.

V usage is TRBV7-9 and J usage is TRBJ1-3; TRBD1 aligns across 7 bases. The germline V gene has CDR1 SEHNR and CDR2 FQNEAQ (reference sequence). The CDR3 consists of 19 residues. Germline trimming cut 4 bases from V and 2 bases from J; bases unmatched to any gene: 17. CDR3 bases: TGTGCCAGCAGCTCCCGCTACCCGTTGGAAGGGGGCCCTGGAAACACCATATATTTT. Residues: CASSSRYPLEGGPGNTIYF.

The CDR3 DNA follows: TGTGCCAGCAGCTTCTGGCCTTATAGGGGCGGGGAGACCCAGTACTTC. This encodes CASSFWPYRGGETQYF. The chain couples TRBV5-4 to TRBJ2-5; D assignment may be TRBD1 or TRBD2 (5 bases each). Trimming pared 2 bases from V and 5 bases from J, leaving 19 bases between. This CDR3 spans 16 amino acids. Germline V gives CDR1 SGHNT, CDR2 YYREEE (reference sequence).

This chain connects TRBV6-5 to TRBJ1-1, with unresolved D. The V gene lost 7 bases and the J gene lost 4 bases, with 10 bases spanning the gap. Germline V gene lookup returns CDR1 MNHEY and CDR2 SVGAGI. The CDR3 length is 12 residues. CDR3 nucleotides: TGTGCCAGCAAAATGGGGAGCACTGAAGCTTTCTTT. Translating it yields CASKMGSTEAFF.

This chain joins TRBV6-1 and TRBJ2-5; D is possibly TRBD2 (5 bases). Looked up from germline, CDR1 is MNHNS and CDR2 is SASEGT. The CDR3 runs 20 residues. Trimming cost V 0 bases and J 3 bases, with 26 bases left between them. In DNA, the CDR3 is TGTGCCAGCAGTGAAGCGCGGACTCCCCTTTCCCCTAGAGTAAAAGAGACCCAGTACTTC. Translated, it gives CASSEARTPLSPRVKETQYF.

This clone showed up just a few times. The chain combines TRBV5-1 with TRBJ2-1; D is unclear. The germline V gene encodes CDR1 SGHRS and CDR2 YFSETQ. The V end lost 6 bases, the J end lost 0 bases, and 10 bases lay between the germline ends. The CDR3 loop spans 14 amino acids. DNA for the CDR3: TGCGCCAGCATTCAGCGACCCTCCTACAATGAGCAGTTCTTC. Residues: CASIQRPSYNEQFF.

The V and J genes are TRBV28 and TRBJ2-4, with D unresolved. V lost 3 bases, J lost 9 bases, and 9 bases lay in between. The CDR3 totals 12 residues. Per the germline V gene, CDR1 is MDHEN and CDR2 is SYDVKM. The DNA of the CDR3 is TGTGCCAGCAGTTTTAACCCGTCCATTCAGTACTTC. Translated: CASSFNPSIQYF. Using reference TRBV28 and TRBJ2-4 for the parts outside the CDR3, the full variable domain is DVKVTQSSRYLVKRTGEKVFLECVQDMDHENMFWYRQDPGLGLRLIYFSYDVKMKEKGDIPEGYSVSREKKERFSLILESASTNQTSMYLCASSFNPSIQYFGAGTRLSVL.

The chain employs TRBV5-4 and TRBJ2-1, with TRBD2 identical over 8 bases. Germline V CDR1 and CDR2: SGHNT, YYREEE (reference sequence). The V segment lost 2 bases and the J segment 5 bases; nucleotides outside the gene matches: 9. The CDR3 is 16 amino acids. The CDR3 sequence is CASSLGPGGAHNEQFF. CDR3 in DNA: TGTGCCAGCAGCTTAGGCCCGGGAGGGGCTCACAATGAGCAGTTCTTC.

The chain joins TRBV5-5 to TRBJ2-3; D gene unclear. CDR3 length equals 13 residues. Germline V gene lookup returns CDR1 SGHKS and CDR2 YYEKEE (reference sequence). Trimming stripped 0 bases from V and 4 bases from J, with 6 bases between. CDR3 in amino acids: CASSLDGPDTQYF. The CDR3 region has the DNA TGTGCCAGCAGCTTGGATGGCCCAGATACGCAGTATTTT.

The rearrangement links TRBV14 to TRBJ1-2; D gene ambiguous. Germline CDR1 and CDR2: SGHDN and FVKESK. V gave up 1 base and J gave up 2 bases, with 8 bases separating them. The CDR3 spans 14 residues. In DNA form, the CDR3 reads TGTGCCAGCAGCCAAGGGTCGGCCAACTATGGCTACACCTTC. Encoded protein: CASSQGSANYGYTF.

This chain joins TRBV29-1 and TRBJ1-2, with TRBD1 as a possible D gene (6 bases). The ends were cut back, 2 bases at V and 7 bases at J, with 8 bases in the middle. The CDR3 has 11 amino acids. The germline gives CDR1 SQVTM, CDR2 ANQGSEA. The CDR3 nucleotides read TGCAGCGTTGAACAGGGGCTTGGCTACACCTTC. Its protein is CSVEQGLGYTF.

The genes are TRBV10-2 and TRBJ1-1; unclear D gene. The CDR3 contains 15 residues. From germline, CDR1 is WSHSY and CDR2 SAAADI. The ends were cut back, 3 bases at V and 3 bases at J, with 14 bases in the middle. The DNA for the CDR3 is TGCGCCAGCAGTGAATTTAGAGGGCGAGACACTGAAGCTTTCTTT. Translation: CASSEFRGRDTEAFF.

This clone was observed a handful of times. The rearrangement uses TRBV28 and TRBJ2-1; maybe TRBD2 (5 bases). The germline gives CDR1 MDHEN, CDR2 SYDVKM. V gave up 2 bases and J gave up 5 bases, with 16 bases separating them. The CDR3 is 16 amino acids. CDR3 coding DNA: TGTGCCAGCAGTTTAACCGAGACTACCATAGACAATGAGCAGTTCTTC. It is translated as CASSLTETTIDNEQFF.

This rearrangement joins TRBV15 to TRBJ1-1; D remains ambiguous. Germline V gene lookup returns CDR1 LNHNV and CDR2 YYDKDF (reference sequence). The CDR3 runs 15 residues. Trimming pared 0 bases from V and 5 bases from J, leaving 13 bases between. The chain's CDR3 is CATSRDQATGTEAFF. The CDR3 DNA is TGTGCCACCAGCAGAGATCAGGCGACGGGGACTGAAGCTTTCTTT.

The chain recombines TRBV11-3 with TRBJ2-1; 12 positions match TRBD2. Trimming took 5 bases from V and 7 from J; bases not matched to a gene: 6. Per germline, CDR1 SGHNT and CDR2 YENEEA. The CDR3 totals 15 residues. CDR3 in amino acids: CASSQTSGSVNEQFF. CDR3 coding DNA: TGTGCCAGCAGCCAGACTAGCGGGAGTGTTAATGAGCAGTTCTTC.

The chain is built from TRBV7-8 and TRBJ2-7, with 7 bases identical to TRBD1. After removal of 2 bases from V and 5 bases from J, the junction contained 9 bases not matched to a gene. Germline V CDR1 and CDR2: SGHVS, FQNEAQ. This CDR3 region has 15 residues. The CDR3 nucleotides read TGTGCCAGCAGCTTAAAAACAGGGGTAAGCAACGAGCAGTACTTC. Its protein is CASSLKTGVSNEQYF.

The chain links TRBV5-1 to TRBJ1-1; tentatively, D is TRBD1 (5 bases). The V gene's germline CDR1 is SGHRS and CDR2 YFSETQ. The CDR3 loop spans 14 amino acids. V shed 0 bases and J shed 1 base, with 7 bases lying between them. CDR3 sequence reads: CASSLVQGNTEAFF. As DNA, the CDR3 is TGCGCCAGCAGCTTGGTCCAGGGGAACACTGAAGCTTTCTTT.

The CDR3 loop reads CASSYTGGGYEQYF. The CDR3 DNA reads TGTGCCAGCAGTTATACAGGGGGCGGCTACGAGCAGTACTTC. The chain has TRBV28 and TRBJ2-7; 9 bases map to TRBD1. The germline V gene has CDR1 MDHEN and CDR2 SYDVKM. The ends lost 4 bases at V and 3 bases at J; junction bases unmatched: 4. The CDR3 is 14 amino acids.

J is TRBJ2-5 and V is TRBV19; D remains unclear. Germline values: CDR1 LNHDA, CDR2 SQIVND (reference sequence). The CDR3 loop spans 13 amino acids. V was cut by 3 bases and J by 3 bases, with 8 bases left in between. CDR3 sequence: CASSMIGKETQYF. The CDR3, as DNA: TGTGCCAGTAGTATGATAGGGAAAGAGACCCAGTACTTC.

This chain connects TRBV7-3 to TRBJ2-5; 8 nucleotides agree with TRBD2. Germline CDR1 SGHTA, CDR2 FQGTGA. Unmatched junction bases numbered 7, after V lost 2 bases and J lost 5 bases. CDR3 size: 15 residues. CDR3 sequence: CASSLSGGATETQYF. The CDR3 coding sequence is TGTGCCAGCAGCTTATCCGGGGGGGCGACCGAGACCCAGTACTTC.

This clone was counted once. The V call is TRBV19, the J call TRBJ1-6, with D unresolved. The germline V and J ends were trimmed by 5 bases and 6 bases, with 5 bases remaining between them. Germline V gene data show CDR1 as LNHDA and CDR2 as SQIVND (reference sequence). The CDR3 sequence is 12 residues long. CDR3 nucleotide sequence: TGTGCCAGTAGTCCTATTAATTCACCCCTCCACTTT. Protein sequence: CASSPINSPLHF.